The 9 T cell receptor beta chains listed next were all sequenced from one sample in a study of blood T cells in healthy people across ages. A J-beta primer mix and a sample-barcoded 5' primer were used in a second PCR of about 7 to 12 cycles. TCRdb called the 5' RACE reads again in MiXCR, with one record for every CDR3 protein. In the table there are over a million distinct CDR3 sequences, 25% of which are singletons. These data were also reused for a study on T cells of mothers and their children.

The sample was blood. Receptors were obtained from a girl aged 2-10 years in good health.

The rearrangement joins TRBV20-1 to TRBJ1-1; no definite D call. The CDR3 spans 13 residues. Looked up from germline, CDR1 is DFQATT and CDR2 is SNEGSKA (reference sequence). With 0 bases removed from V and 1 base from J, the gap between germline ends came to 6 bases. Here the CDR3 reads CSAREQQNTEAFF. The CDR3 DNA is TGCAGTGCTAGAGAACAACAGAACACTGAAGCTTTCTTT.

This clonotype was picked up a small number of times. This chain's CDR3 is CASSQDQVSTDTQYF. The CDR3 DNA is TGTGCCAGCAGCCAAGATCAGGTTAGCACAGATACGCAGTATTTT. The chain carries TRBV3-1 and TRBJ2-3; no definite D call. The CDR3 loop spans 15 amino acids. Trimming took 0 bases from V and 0 from J, leaving 7 bases between them. The germline V gene encodes CDR1 LGHDT and CDR2 YNNKEL (reference sequence).

In this sample, this clonotype turned up a few times. In DNA, the CDR3 is TGTGCCATCCGGTCGACAGATACGCAGTATTTT. Translation: CAIRSTDTQYF. V is TRBV10-3 and J is TRBJ2-3; D remains unclear. Trimming shortened V by 8 bases and J by 3 bases, and 6 bases separated the two germline ends. Germline CDR1 ENHRY, CDR2 SYGVKD. This CDR3 has 11 amino acids.

A few counts support this clonotype. The chain carries TRBV25-1 and TRBJ2-3; 7 bases line up with TRBD1. The length of the CDR3 is 15 residues. Germline values: CDR1 MGHDK, CDR2 SYGVNS. V dropped 7 bases and J dropped 1; count of bases not matched to a gene: 8. In DNA form, the CDR3 reads TGTGCCAGCACCGGGGACAGAAGAGGCACAGATACGCAGTATTTT. Its protein product is CASTGDRRGTDTQYF.

In this sample, this clonotype turned up a few times. This sequence joins TRBV15 and TRBJ1-1; D possibly corresponds to TRBD1 (5 bases). V was shortened by 1 base and J by 8 bases, with 11 bases between the two germline ends. The CDR3 is 13 residues long. Germline V gene sequence: CDR1 LNHNV, CDR2 YYDKDF (reference sequence). The CDR3 DNA reads TGTGCCACCAGCAGAGGCAGGGACCGAGAAGCTTTCTTT. Translating it yields CATSRGRDREAFF. Looking up the rest from reference TRBV15 and TRBJ1-1 gives the full variable domain: DAMVIQNPRYQVTQFGKPVTLSCSQTLNHNVMYWYQQKSSQAPKLLFHYYDKDFNNEADTPDNFQSRRPNTSFCFLDIRSPGLGDTAMYLCATSRGRDREAFFGQGTRLTVV.

This clonotype has just a few counts. This chain connects TRBV6-5 to TRBJ1-5; perhaps TRBD1 as D (5 bases). The CDR3 runs 13 residues. Germline CDR1 is MNHEY and CDR2 is SVGAGI. V was trimmed by 6 bases and J by 9 bases, leaving 15 bases between them. The DNA for the CDR3 is TGTGCCAGCAGCAGACCGGGACGGGGGCCCCAGCATTTT. This gives the protein CASSRPGRGPQHF.

This clonotype was found a few times. This chain uses TRBV7-2 with TRBJ1-2; the D gene is possibly TRBD1 (5 bases). In germline, CDR1 is SGHTA, CDR2 FQGNSA. V was trimmed by 3 bases and J by 8 bases, leaving 19 bases between them. The CDR3 is 15 amino acids. CDR3 in DNA: TGTGCCAGCAGCTTTTTTCTAAGGACTCAGGGAGGCTACACCTTC. Its translation is CASSFFLRTQGGYTF.

The sample holds a few counts of this clonotype. V is TRBV29-1 and J is TRBJ2-7; the D gene is possibly TRBD1 (6 bases). The J call may be faulty, since TRBJ2-1 better matches the DNA end. The CDR3 runs 14 residues. Germline V gene sequence: CDR1 SQVTM, CDR2 ANQGSEA. For the CDR3, the DNA is TGCAGCGACGGCGGGTGGTGCAGGGGCGATGAGCAGTTCTTC. Translated, it gives CSDGGWCRGDEQFF.

J is TRBJ2-5 and V is TRBV12-3 or TRBV12-4; D might be TRBD1 (6 bases). The J call may be wrong; the DNA end is better matched by TRBJ2-7. The CDR3 has 13 residues. CDR3 residues: CAPRGQPSYEQYF. The CDR3 DNA reads as TGTGCCCCCCGAGGACAGCCCTCCTACGAGCAGTACTTC.